These T cell receptor beta chains were read from a single sample in a study of early T cells in non-severe SARS-CoV-2 infection. Using its own MiXCR run on the 5' RACE reads, TCRdb lists one record per CDR3 protein. The data show about 17,000 distinct CDR3 sequences, around 6% seen once. This specimen consisted of whole blood, obtained at baseline. These receptors were taken from an adult who was a healthcare worker with PCR-confirmed SARS-CoV-2 infection or an uninfected control (not recorded which). Each CDR3 is given with its conserved first and last residue. The order of the fields is D gene, J gene, clone size, V gene, CDR3 protein, CDR3 DNA. A D gene is named only where the DNA matches it firmly. Size values are once, few and many counts, or a class for expanded clones, and some rows have none.

d_call: .; j_call: TRBJ2-2; clone_size: few; v_call: TRBV10-3; cdr3_aa: CAISIEVEHTGELFF; cdr3_nt: TGTGCCATCAGCATCGAGGTAGAACACACCGGGGAGCTGTTTTTT
d_call: .; j_call: TRBJ1-5; clone_size: medium-sized; v_call: TRBV7-2; cdr3_aa: CASSAVGGSTQHF; cdr3_nt: TGTGCCAGCAGTGCCGTTGGGGGCTCGACCCAGCATTTT
d_call: TRBD1; j_call: TRBJ2-7; clone_size: .; v_call: TRBV20-1; cdr3_aa: CSAWTGGGEQYF; cdr3_nt: TGCAGTGCATGGACAGGGGGCGGCGAGCAGTACTTC
d_call: TRBD2; j_call: TRBJ2-7; clone_size: .; v_call: TRBV9; cdr3_aa: CASSVTSGGGGEQYF; cdr3_nt: TGTGCCAGCAGCGTGACTAGCGGGGGCGGAGGGGAGCAGTACTTC
d_call: .; j_call: TRBJ2-3; clone_size: many; v_call: TRBV3-1; cdr3_aa: CASRGTADTQYF; cdr3_nt: TGTGCCAGCAGGGGGACCGCAGATACGCAGTATTTT
d_call: .; j_call: TRBJ1-5; clone_size: many; v_call: TRBV6-1; cdr3_aa: CASQESRPGPQHF; cdr3_nt: TGTGCCAGCCAGGAAAGTCGTCCTGGGCCCCAGCATTTT
d_call: .; j_call: TRBJ2-7; clone_size: many; v_call: TRBV3-1; cdr3_aa: CASSHGRDGANEQYF; cdr3_nt: TGTGCCAGCAGCCATGGCCGGGACGGCGCGAACGAGCAGTACTTC
d_call: .; j_call: TRBJ2-6; clone_size: many; v_call: TRBV7-9; cdr3_aa: CASSSDSSGANVLTF; cdr3_nt: TGTGCCAGCAGCTCCGACAGCTCTGGGGCCAACGTCCTGACTTTC
d_call: .; j_call: TRBJ2-3; clone_size: many; v_call: TRBV4-3; cdr3_aa: CASSQESVVTDTQYF; cdr3_nt: TGCGCCAGCAGCCAAGAATCGGTGGTCACAGATACGCAGTATTTT
d_call: TRBD1; j_call: TRBJ2-1; clone_size: many; v_call: TRBV10-3; cdr3_aa: CAISERNRGGEFF; cdr3_nt: TGTGCCATCAGTGAAAGAAACAGGGGTGGGGAGTTCTTC
d_call: .; j_call: TRBJ2-5; clone_size: many; v_call: TRBV20-1; cdr3_aa: CSARPRSQETQYF; cdr3_nt: TGCAGTGCTAGACCGAGGAGCCAAGAGACCCAGTACTTC
d_call: .; j_call: TRBJ1-1; clone_size: many; v_call: TRBV5-1; cdr3_aa: CASRLTGENTEAFF; cdr3_nt: TGCGCCAGCAGGCTAACCGGGGAGAACACTGAAGCTTTCTTT
d_call: .; j_call: TRBJ2-5; clone_size: many; v_call: TRBV2; cdr3_aa: CASGGEGKETQYF; cdr3_nt: TGTGCCAGCGGAGGTGAGGGAAAAGAGACCCAGTACTTC
d_call: TRBD1; j_call: TRBJ2-6; clone_size: many; v_call: TRBV11-1; cdr3_aa: CASKTGAASGANVLTF; cdr3_nt: TGTGCCAGCAAAACAGGGGCCGCCTCTGGGGCCAACGTCCTGACTTTC
d_call: TRBD1; j_call: TRBJ2-7; clone_size: once; v_call: TRBV20-1; cdr3_aa: CSASLQGALDEQYF; cdr3_nt: TGCAGTGCTAGCTTGCAGGGGGCGTTGGACGAGCAGTACTTC
d_call: .; j_call: TRBJ2-5; clone_size: many; v_call: TRBV7-2; cdr3_aa: CASSLEPGSVQRETQYF; cdr3_nt: TGTGCCAGCAGCTTAGAGCCAGGGTCGGTCCAAAGGGAGACCCAGTACTTC
d_call: TRBD2; j_call: TRBJ2-1; clone_size: .; v_call: TRBV14; cdr3_aa: CASSPASGGAREQFF; cdr3_nt: TGTGCCAGCAGCCCAGCTAGCGGGGGGGCCCGGGAGCAGTTCTTC
d_call: .; j_call: TRBJ1-2; clone_size: few; v_call: TRBV6-6; cdr3_aa: CASLPGFGYGYTF; cdr3_nt: TGTGCCAGTTTGCCGGGGTTCGGGTATGGCTACACCTTC
d_call: .; j_call: TRBJ2-3; clone_size: many; v_call: TRBV10-1; cdr3_aa: CASSESIGDTQYF; cdr3_nt: TGCGCCAGCAGTGAATCTATCGGAGATACGCAGTATTTT
d_call: TRBD2; j_call: TRBJ2-3; clone_size: many; v_call: TRBV12-3/TRBV12-4; cdr3_aa: CASIPSGEAGVAQYF; cdr3_nt: TGTGCCAGCATTCCCTCGGGCGAGGCGGGGGTTGCGCAGTATTTT
d_call: .; j_call: TRBJ1-1; clone_size: .; v_call: TRBV12-3/TRBV12-4; cdr3_aa: CASSLWVMNTEAFF; cdr3_nt: TGTGCCAGCAGTTTATGGGTAATGAACACTGAAGCTTTCTTT
d_call: .; j_call: TRBJ1-1; clone_size: medium-sized; v_call: TRBV12-3/TRBV12-4; cdr3_aa: CATRPKSSLNTEAFF; cdr3_nt: TGTGCCACCCGTCCAAAGTCTAGTCTGAACACTGAAGCTTTCTTT
d_call: .; j_call: TRBJ2-3; clone_size: few; v_call: TRBV7-2; cdr3_aa: CASSSSHRVFTDTQYF; cdr3_nt: TGTGCCAGCAGCTCGTCACACAGGGTATTCACAGATACGCAGTATTTT
d_call: TRBD2; j_call: TRBJ2-3; clone_size: .; v_call: TRBV20-1; cdr3_aa: CSARRLAGSTDTQYF; cdr3_nt: TGCAGTGCTAGAAGACTAGCGGGGAGCACAGATACGCAGTATTTT
d_call: .; j_call: TRBJ2-3; clone_size: many; v_call: TRBV13; cdr3_aa: CASSLRLGSTDTQYF; cdr3_nt: TGTGCCAGCAGCCTCCGACTAGGAAGCACAGATACGCAGTATTTT
d_call: TRBD1; j_call: TRBJ2-2; clone_size: few; v_call: TRBV12-3/TRBV12-4; cdr3_aa: CASREQGSPGELFF; cdr3_nt: TGTGCCAGCAGGGAACAGGGGTCCCCCGGGGAGCTGTTTTTT
d_call: .; j_call: TRBJ2-3; clone_size: few; v_call: TRBV5-6; cdr3_aa: CASSRTVRDLTDTQYF; cdr3_nt: TGTGCCAGCAGTAGGACAGTAAGGGATCTCACAGATACGCAGTATTTT
d_call: .; j_call: TRBJ2-7; clone_size: many; v_call: TRBV6-5; cdr3_aa: CASSTAGWRSAYEQYF; cdr3_nt: TGTGCCAGCAGTACTGCAGGGTGGAGGTCAGCCTACGAGCAGTACTTC
d_call: TRBD1; j_call: TRBJ2-7; clone_size: .; v_call: TRBV29-1; cdr3_aa: CSVGTGSLSEQYF; cdr3_nt: TGCAGCGTCGGGACAGGCTCCCTCTCCGAGCAGTACTTC
d_call: .; j_call: TRBJ2-7; clone_size: .; v_call: TRBV5-6; cdr3_aa: CASSGGGYEQYF; cdr3_nt: TGTGCCAGCAGCGGTGGGGGATACGAGCAGTACTTC
d_call: .; j_call: TRBJ1-2; clone_size: many; v_call: TRBV5-4; cdr3_aa: CASSSIQGSYGYTF; cdr3_nt: TGTGCCAGCAGCAGTATACAGGGAAGCTATGGCTACACCTTC
d_call: .; j_call: TRBJ1-5; clone_size: few; v_call: TRBV12-5; cdr3_aa: CASGTGVPEQPQHF; cdr3_nt: TGTGCTAGTGGTACCGGGGTACCGGAGCAGCCCCAGCATTTT
d_call: TRBD1; j_call: TRBJ1-1; clone_size: many; v_call: TRBV19; cdr3_aa: CASTRDRNTEAFF; cdr3_nt: TGTGCCAGTACCCGGGACAGGAACACTGAAGCTTTCTTT
d_call: TRBD1; j_call: TRBJ1-2; clone_size: many; v_call: TRBV14; cdr3_aa: CASSSGDRVGRGYTF; cdr3_nt: TGTGCCAGCAGCTCAGGGGACAGGGTCGGACGTGGCTACACCTTC
d_call: .; j_call: TRBJ1-2; clone_size: .; v_call: TRBV12-3/TRBV12-4; cdr3_aa: CASSTDRFYGYTF; cdr3_nt: TGTGCCAGCAGTACCGACAGATTCTATGGCTACACCTTC
d_call: TRBD2; j_call: TRBJ2-2; clone_size: many; v_call: TRBV11-2; cdr3_aa: CASGVAGGTGELFF; cdr3_nt: TGTGCCAGCGGAGTAGCGGGGGGGACCGGGGAGCTGTTTTTT
d_call: TRBD1; j_call: TRBJ1-5; clone_size: medium-sized; v_call: TRBV29-1; cdr3_aa: CSVGQLNQPQHF; cdr3_nt: TGCAGCGTGGGACAGCTCAATCAGCCCCAGCATTTT
d_call: .; j_call: TRBJ2-1; clone_size: many; v_call: TRBV4-3; cdr3_aa: CASSQDTLGSYNEQFF; cdr3_nt: TGCGCCAGCAGCCAAGACACACTAGGCTCCTACAATGAGCAGTTCTTC
d_call: TRBD2; j_call: TRBJ2-1; clone_size: .; v_call: TRBV11-1; cdr3_aa: CASSLWRGGRNEQFF; cdr3_nt: TGTGCCAGCAGCTTATGGCGGGGGGGCCGGAATGAGCAGTTCTTC
d_call: TRBD1; j_call: TRBJ2-5; clone_size: many; v_call: TRBV19; cdr3_aa: CASSPTGDQETQYF; cdr3_nt: TGTGCCAGTAGCCCAACAGGGGACCAAGAGACCCAGTACTTC
d_call: TRBD2; j_call: TRBJ2-1; clone_size: few; v_call: TRBV12-3/TRBV12-4; cdr3_aa: CASSSVRLAGTNNEQFF; cdr3_nt: TGTGCCAGCAGTTCGGTAAGACTAGCGGGGACCAACAATGAGCAGTTCTTC
d_call: .; j_call: TRBJ1-4; clone_size: medium-sized; v_call: TRBV20-1; cdr3_aa: CSAPGGGKRPHEKLFF; cdr3_nt: TGCAGTGCTCCTGGAGGAGGGAAGAGGCCGCATGAAAAACTGTTTTTT
d_call: .; j_call: TRBJ1-5; clone_size: many; v_call: TRBV6-1; cdr3_aa: CASSGYRDQPQHF; cdr3_nt: TGTGCCAGCAGTGGGTACCGAGATCAGCCCCAGCATTTT
d_call: TRBD2; j_call: TRBJ2-5; clone_size: medium-sized; v_call: TRBV11-2; cdr3_aa: CASRPGLARRETQYF; cdr3_nt: TGTGCCAGCAGACCCGGACTAGCGAGGAGAGAGACCCAGTACTTC
d_call: .; j_call: TRBJ2-1; clone_size: medium-sized; v_call: TRBV20-1; cdr3_aa: CSARSRVSYNEQFF; cdr3_nt: TGCAGTGCTAGAAGCAGGGTCTCCTACAATGAGCAGTTCTTC
d_call: .; j_call: TRBJ2-3; clone_size: many; v_call: TRBV9; cdr3_aa: CASSPYAGPDTDTQYF; cdr3_nt: TGTGCCAGCAGCCCGTACGCGGGGCCAGACACAGATACGCAGTATTTT
d_call: .; j_call: TRBJ1-2; clone_size: many; v_call: TRBV7-8; cdr3_aa: CASTTALDYGYTF; cdr3_nt: TGTGCCAGCACTACAGCCCTGGACTATGGCTACACCTTC
d_call: TRBD1; j_call: TRBJ2-2; clone_size: .; v_call: TRBV9; cdr3_aa: CASSATGTTGELFF; cdr3_nt: TGTGCCAGCAGCGCGACAGGGACCACCGGGGAGCTGTTTTTT
d_call: .; j_call: TRBJ1-2; clone_size: medium-sized; v_call: TRBV7-2; cdr3_aa: CASSLAGVGEETF; cdr3_nt: TGTGCCAGCAGCTTAGCGGGAGTTGGGGAAGAAACCTTC
d_call: .; j_call: TRBJ1-1; clone_size: many; v_call: TRBV28; cdr3_aa: CASSSGGKITEAFF; cdr3_nt: TGTGCCAGCAGCTCCGGGGGCAAGATCACTGAAGCTTTCTTT
d_call: .; j_call: TRBJ1-4; clone_size: many; v_call: TRBV10-3; cdr3_aa: CASRDTNEKLFF; cdr3_nt: TGCGCGTCCAGGGATACTAATGAAAAACTGTTTTTT